The 2 T cell receptor beta chains below all came from one sample that was sequenced in a study of blood T cell repertoires in COVID-19. Clones were read by immunoSEQ multiplex PCR, and TCRdb kept only the in-frame ones, dropping some. The sample includes some 400,000 clones, almost 90% of them seen just once. Sequences were obtained from peripheral blood. The origin of the receptors is a young man with active or convalescent COVID-19.

Turning to this clone: Other DNA sequences in the same sample also yield this CDR3. J is TRBJ2-7 and V is TRBV19; 9 nucleotides match TRBD2. The germline CDR1 and CDR2 sequences are LNHDA and SQIVND (reference sequence). J gave up 3 bases and V 9 bases, and 9 bases lay outside the gene matches. This CDR3 region has 14 residues. Here the CDR3 reads CASTPAGGSYEQYF. CDR3 nucleotide sequence: TGTGCCAGCACTCCAGCGGGAGGTAGCTACGAGCAGTACTTC.

The chain uses TRBV18 and TRBJ1-1; a weak D match, TRBD1 (5 bases). The CDR3 loop spans 15 amino acids. The germline V and J ends were trimmed by 3 bases and 5 bases, with 16 bases remaining between them. CDR1 is KGHSH and CDR2 is LQKENI in the germline V gene. CDR3 DNA sequence: TGTGCCAGCTCACCTTTAGGCAGGGAGGGTACTGAAGCTTTCTTT. Encoded protein: CASSPLGREGTEAFF.